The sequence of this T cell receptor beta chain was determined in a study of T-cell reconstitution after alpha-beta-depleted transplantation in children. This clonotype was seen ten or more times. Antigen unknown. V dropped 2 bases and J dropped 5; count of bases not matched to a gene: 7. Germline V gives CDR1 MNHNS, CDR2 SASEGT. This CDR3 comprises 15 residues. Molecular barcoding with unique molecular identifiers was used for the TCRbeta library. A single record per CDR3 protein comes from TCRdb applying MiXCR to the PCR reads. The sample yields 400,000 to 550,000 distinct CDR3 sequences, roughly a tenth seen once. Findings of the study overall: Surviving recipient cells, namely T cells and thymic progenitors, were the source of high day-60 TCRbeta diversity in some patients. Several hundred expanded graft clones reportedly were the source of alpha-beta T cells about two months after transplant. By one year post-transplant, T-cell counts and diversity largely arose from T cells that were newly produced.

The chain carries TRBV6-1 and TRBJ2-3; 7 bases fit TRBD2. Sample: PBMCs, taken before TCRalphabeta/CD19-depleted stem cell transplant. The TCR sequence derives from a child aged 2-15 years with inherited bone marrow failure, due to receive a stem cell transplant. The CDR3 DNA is TGTGCCAGCAGTGAATGGAGGGAGGGCCAAGATACGCAGTATTTT. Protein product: CASSEWREGQDTQYF.